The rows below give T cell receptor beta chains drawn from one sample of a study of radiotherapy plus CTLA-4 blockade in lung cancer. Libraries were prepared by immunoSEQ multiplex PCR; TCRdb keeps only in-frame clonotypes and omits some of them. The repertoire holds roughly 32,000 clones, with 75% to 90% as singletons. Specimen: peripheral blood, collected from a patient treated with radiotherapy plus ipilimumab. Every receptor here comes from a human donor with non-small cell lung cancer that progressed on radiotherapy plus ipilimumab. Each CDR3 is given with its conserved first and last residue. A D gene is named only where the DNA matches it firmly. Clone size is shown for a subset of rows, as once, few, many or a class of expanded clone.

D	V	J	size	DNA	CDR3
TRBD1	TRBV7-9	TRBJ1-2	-	TGTGCCAGCAGCTTAACAGGGGGCAACTATGGCTACACCTTC	CASSLTGGNYGYTF
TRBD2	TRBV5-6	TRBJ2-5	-	TGTGCCAGCAGCCCGGGACTAGGAGAGACCCAGTACTTC	CASSPGLGETQYF
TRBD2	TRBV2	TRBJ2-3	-	TGTGCCAGCAGGAGAGCGGGGCACCCAGGAAGCACAGATACGCAGTATTTT	CASRRAGHPGSTDTQYF
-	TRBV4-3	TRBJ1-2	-	TGCGCCAGCAGCCAAGTCGGGGTTTATGGCTACACCTTC	CASSQVGVYGYTF
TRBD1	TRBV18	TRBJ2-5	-	TGTGCCAGCTCACCAGGGACAGGAGGATTCGGGACCCAGTACTTC	CASSPGTGGFGTQYF
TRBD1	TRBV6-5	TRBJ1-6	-	TGTGCCAGCGGCGACGGGACAGATAATTCACCCCTCCACTTT	CASGDGTDNSPLHF
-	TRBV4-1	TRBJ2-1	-	TGCGCCAGCAGCCAATTTCCAGGGCAACAGTTCTTC	CASSQFPGQQFF
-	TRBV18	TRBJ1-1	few	TGTGCCAGCTCAACCGCGGGACTAGTGGACACTGAAGCTTTCTTT	CASSTAGLVDTEAFF
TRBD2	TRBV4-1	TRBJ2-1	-	TGCGCCAGCAGCCAAGCCCCGGCGAGGAGCGGGGGATCCTACAATGAGCAGTTCTTC	CASSQAPARSGGSYNEQFF
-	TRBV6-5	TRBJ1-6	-	TGTGCCAGTTCGCGCTTCCTCCACTTT	CASSRFLHF
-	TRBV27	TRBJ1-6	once	TGTGCCAGCAGTTTTACTTTCTCCTATAATTCACCCCTCCACTTT	CASSFTFSYNSPLHF
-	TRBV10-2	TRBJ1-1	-	TGCGCCAGCAGCGCGGGAGGCGGGGTCACTGAAGCTTTCTTT	CASSAGGGVTEAFF
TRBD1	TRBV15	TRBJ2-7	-	TGTGCCACCAGCGAGGGGGCTACCTACGAGCAGTACTTC	CATSEGATYEQYF
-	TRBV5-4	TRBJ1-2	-	TGTGCCAGCAGCTTGCCGGACAGAGGCTATGGCTACACCTTC	CASSLPDRGYGYTF
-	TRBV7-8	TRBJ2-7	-	TGTGCCAGCAGTCCGGGGGTGGCCTACTACGAGCAGTACTTC	CASSPGVAYYEQYF
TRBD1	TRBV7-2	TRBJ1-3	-	TGTGCCAGCAGCTTGGACAGGGTCTCTGGAAACACCATATATTTT	CASSLDRVSGNTIYF
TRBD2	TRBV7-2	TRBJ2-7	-	TGTGCCAGCAGCTTAGCTAGCGGGGGCTCCTACGAGCAGTACTTC	CASSLASGGSYEQYF
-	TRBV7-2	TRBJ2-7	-	TGTGCCAGCAGCTTATTGGTGGGGGGGCCACACGAGCAGTACTTC	CASSLLVGGPHEQYF
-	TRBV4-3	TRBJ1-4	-	TGCGCCAGCAGCCCCCAGGGGCTGACTAATGAAAAACTGTTTTTT	CASSPQGLTNEKLFF
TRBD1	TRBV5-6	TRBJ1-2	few	TGTGCCAGCAGCTTCGAGACAGGGCAACGATTTACGCAATATGGCTACACCTTC	CASSFETGQRFTQYGYTF
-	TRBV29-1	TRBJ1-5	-	TGTGCCACTCAGGGGCTCAATCAGCCCCAGCATTTT	CATQGLNQPQHF
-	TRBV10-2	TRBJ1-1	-	TGCGCCAGCAGAGACAGTTCCACTGAAGCTTTCTTT	CASRDSSTEAFF
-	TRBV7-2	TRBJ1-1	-	TGTGCCAGCAGCTTAGCTGTGGAGGGAGAAGCTTTCTTT	CASSLAVEGEAFF
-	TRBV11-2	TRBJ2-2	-	TGTGCCAGCAGCTTAGGTCAGGGGGGCCACGGGGAGCTGTTTTTT	CASSLGQGGHGELFF
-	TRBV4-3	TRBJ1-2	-	TGCGCCAGCAGCCGAGGCTCTGGTGGCTACACCTTC	CASSRGSGGYTF
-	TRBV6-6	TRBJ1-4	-	TGTGCCAGCGCGGGGGCAGGAGGTGAAAAACTGTTTTTT	CASAGAGGEKLFF
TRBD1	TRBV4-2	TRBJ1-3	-	TGTGCCAGCAGCCAAGAGCACAGGGGCTCTGGAAACACCATATATTTT	CASSQEHRGSGNTIYF
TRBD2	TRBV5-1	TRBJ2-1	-	TGCGCCAGCAGCCCGGTGTCTAGATCCGGGACTAGCGGGGGACGGAACTACAATGAGCAGTTCTTC	CASSPVSRSGTSGGRNYNEQFF
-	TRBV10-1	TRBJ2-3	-	TGCGCCAGCAGCCCTAGAGGGGGAGATACGCAGTATTTT	CASSPRGGDTQYF
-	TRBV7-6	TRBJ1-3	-	TGTGCCAGCAGCTTTCCGGGGACACCAAGCGAGGGCTCTGGAAACACCATATATTTT	CASSFPGTPSEGSGNTIYF
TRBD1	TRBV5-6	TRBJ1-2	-	TGTGCCAGCAGCTTGCGCGGTTCAGGGGGAATTGTAGGCTACACCTTC	CASSLRGSGGIVGYTF
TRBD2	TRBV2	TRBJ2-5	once	TGTGCCAGCAGTGGAAGTCGGGGGGGCCCTGAGACCCAGTACTTC	CASSGSRGGPETQYF
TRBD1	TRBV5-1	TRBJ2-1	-	TGCGCCAGCAGCTTCGGGTCCGGGACAGGGGGCAATGAGCAGTTCTTC	CASSFGSGTGGNEQFF
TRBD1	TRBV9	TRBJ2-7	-	TGTGCCAGCAGCCTCGGGACAGCCCCCTACGAGCAGTACTTC	CASSLGTAPYEQYF
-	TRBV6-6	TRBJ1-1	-	TGTGCCAGCAGTTACTCTGGGCAGGGGAACACTGAAGCTTTCTTT	CASSYSGQGNTEAFF
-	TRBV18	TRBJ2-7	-	TGTGCCAGCTCACCACCATCACGGAGCTACGAGCAGTACTTC	CASSPPSRSYEQYF
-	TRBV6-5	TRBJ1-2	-	TGTGCCAGCAGTTACGATCCCTCTGATAGCTATGGCTACACCTTC	CASSYDPSDSYGYTF
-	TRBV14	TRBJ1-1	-	TGTGCCAGCAGCCAAGGGAGTCTGAACACTGAAGCTTTCTTT	CASSQGSLNTEAFF
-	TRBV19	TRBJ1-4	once	TGTGCCAGTAGTAAGGGCGGGGACACTAATGAAAAACTGTTTTTT	CASSKGGDTNEKLFF
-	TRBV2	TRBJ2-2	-	TGTGCCAGCAGTGAAGGCAGGGGTACCGGGGAGCTGTTTTTT	CASSEGRGTGELFF
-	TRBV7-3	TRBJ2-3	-	TGTGCCAGCAGACTTGCGGCCACAGATACGCAGTATTTT	CASRLAATDTQYF
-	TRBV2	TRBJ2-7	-	TGTGCCAGCAGTGAAGAGGGGTGGGGCAGCTCCTACGAGCAGTACTTC	CASSEEGWGSSYEQYF
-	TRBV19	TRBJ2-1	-	TGTGCCAGTAGTATAGATCCGAGCGGCATACAGTTCGGGACCTACAATGAGCAGTTCTTC	CASSIDPSGIQFGTYNEQFF
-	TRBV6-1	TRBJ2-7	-	TGTGCCAGCAGTCCAAGGGGGGGGCCGACCTACGAGCAGTACTTC	CASSPRGGPTYEQYF